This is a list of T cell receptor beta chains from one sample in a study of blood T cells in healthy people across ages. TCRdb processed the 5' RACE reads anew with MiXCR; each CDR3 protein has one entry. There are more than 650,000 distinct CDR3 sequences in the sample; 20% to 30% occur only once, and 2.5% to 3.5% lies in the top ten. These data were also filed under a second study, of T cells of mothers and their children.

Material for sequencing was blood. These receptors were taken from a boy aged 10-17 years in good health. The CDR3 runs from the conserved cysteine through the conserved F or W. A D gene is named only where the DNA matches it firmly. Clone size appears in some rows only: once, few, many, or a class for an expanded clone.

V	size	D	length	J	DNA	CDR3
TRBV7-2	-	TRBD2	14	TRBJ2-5	TGTGCCAGCGCACATCGGGGTAGCGGGGAGACCCAGTACTTC	CASAHRGSGETQYF
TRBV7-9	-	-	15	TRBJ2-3	TGTGCCAGCAGCTCTTCCTCACGGCGCGCAGATACGCAGTATTTT	CASSSSSRRADTQYF
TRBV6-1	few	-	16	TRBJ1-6	TGTGCCAGCAGTCGTTCGGGGACTGGAGATAATTCACCCCTCCACTTT	CASSRSGTGDNSPLHF
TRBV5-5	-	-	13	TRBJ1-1	TGTGCCAGCAGCCTGGACACTTACACTGAAGCTTTCTTT	CASSLDTYTEAFF
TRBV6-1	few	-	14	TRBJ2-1	TGTGCCACCTCCTCGAGGGGCTCCTACAATGAGCAGTTCTTC	CATSSRGSYNEQFF
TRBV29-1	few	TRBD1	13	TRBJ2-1	TGCAGCGTTGATCAGGGGGCGTACAATGAGCAGTTCTTC	CSVDQGAYNEQFF
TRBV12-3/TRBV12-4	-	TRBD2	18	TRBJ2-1	TGTGCCAGCAGTCCCTGGGGACTAGCGGGAGGCTTCTACAATGAGCAGTTCTTC	CASSPWGLAGGFYNEQFF
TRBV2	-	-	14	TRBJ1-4	TGTGCCAGCAGTGGGAGGGACAAGAGTGAAAAACTGTTTTTT	CASSGRDKSEKLFF
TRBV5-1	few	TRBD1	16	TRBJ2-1	TGCGCCAGCAGCTTAGAGGACAGGGTAACCTACAATGAGCAGTTCTTC	CASSLEDRVTYNEQFF
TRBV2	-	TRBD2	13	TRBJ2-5	TGTGCCGGTTGGACTAGCGAGGGCGGGACCCAGTACTTC	CAGWTSEGGTQYF
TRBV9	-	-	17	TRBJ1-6	TGTGCCAGCAGCGTTGGAGCGATGGGCGTCGGGGATTCACCCCTCCACTTT	CASSVGAMGVGDSPLHF